This entry lists 10 T cell receptor beta chains sequenced from one sample in a study of regulatory T cells in long-lasting Graves disease. Combining iRepertoire HTBI primers with Arm-PCR of CDR3 regions, the authors built TCR beta libraries. TCRdb independently ran MiXCR on the multiplex PCR reads; one entry per CDR3 protein. The sample consists of 400,000 to 450,000 distinct CDR3 sequences, over 15% of them appearing once. This sample's time point: newly diagnosed GD, antithyroid drugs for less than 3 months. Extracted RNA from PBMCs served as the source of the TCR library. These sequences were also reported in another study, on T cells in Graves' hyperthyroidism and ophthalmopathy.

The sample in question was peripheral blood mononuclear cells (PBMCs), obtained at new diagnosis, from a patient treated with antithyroid drugs. All receptors come from a woman in her 30s with Graves disease.

The chain carries TRBV9 and TRBJ2-1, with TRBD2 matching over 7 bases. The V gene's germline CDR1 is SGDLS and CDR2 YYNGEE. The CDR3 extends over 13 amino acids. With V trimmed by 4 bases and J by 7 bases, 5 bases remained unmatched. The CDR3 DNA reads as TGTGCCAGCAGCTTGACTAGCAGAAATGAGCAGTTCTTC. It yields the protein CASSLTSRNEQFF.

This clonotype was observed many times. The genes are TRBV24-1 and TRBJ2-3, with TRBD1 matching over 10 bases. The CDR3 spans 15 residues. Per germline, CDR1 KGHDR and CDR2 SFDVKD. V shed 5 bases and J 7 bases; nucleotides not matched to a gene: 8. In DNA, the CDR3 is TGTGCCACCAGTGGAGGGGACAGGGGAAAGCATACGCAGTATTTT. As protein: CATSGGDRGKHTQYF.

The table lists this clonotype with many counts. This chain joins TRBV5-1 and TRBJ1-2; maybe TRBD1 (6 bases). This CDR3 has 14 residues. CDR1 and CDR2 (germline): SGHRS, YFSETQ. V shed 4 bases and J shed 1 base, with 11 bases lying between them. Written as DNA, the CDR3 is TGCGCCAGCAGCCTGGACAGCCTTAACTATGGCTACACCTTC. This gives the protein CASSLDSLNYGYTF.

In this sample, this clonotype turned up many times. The chain recombines TRBV11-3 with TRBJ2-1; D possibly matches TRBD1 or TRBD2 (6 bases each). CDR3 length equals 13 residues. Trimming took 5 bases from V and 14 from J, leaving 19 bases between them. From germline, CDR1 is SGHNT and CDR2 YENEEA. In DNA, the CDR3 is TGTGCCAGCAGCCCCCGGTGGGGGGCCCCTGAGTTCTTC. Amino acid sequence: CASSPRWGAPEFF.

There are a few counts of this clonotype. The chain joins TRBV15 to TRBJ2-4; D is perhaps TRBD1 (5 bases). The germline V gene has CDR1 LNHNV and CDR2 YYDKDF (reference sequence). The CDR3 loop spans 14 amino acids. V dropped 3 bases and J dropped 4 bases, with 10 bases sitting between them. The CDR3 coding sequence is TGTGCCACCAGCAGGGGGCTCGAGAAAAACATTCAGTACTTC. Amino acid sequence: CATSRGLEKNIQYF.

The chain recombines TRBV4-3 with TRBJ2-1; unclear D gene. The CDR3 is 12 amino acids. Trimming stripped 0 bases from V and 7 bases from J, with 4 bases between. Per the germline V gene, CDR1 is LGHNA and CDR2 is YSLEER. The CDR3 DNA is TGCGCCAGCAGCCAAGACACTAATGAGCAGTTCTTC. Translated, it gives CASSQDTNEQFF.

J is TRBJ2-7 and V is TRBV7-9; weak D call: TRBD2 (6 bases). V lost 5 bases, J lost 2 bases, and 16 bases lay in between. The CDR3 consists of 15 residues. Germline assignment: CDR1 SEHNR and CDR2 FQNEAQ (reference sequence). CDR3 sequence (DNA): TGTGCCAGCAGCACCCTCCGTGGGGGGACCTACGAGCAGTACTTC. Translated, it gives CASSTLRGGTYEQYF.

This clonotype occurred many times. The rearrangement links TRBV11-2 to TRBJ2-3, with D perhaps given as TRBD1 or TRBD2 (5 bases each). The CDR3 runs 19 residues. Per the germline V gene, CDR1 is SGHAT and CDR2 is FQNNGV. The V end lost 1 base, the J end lost 0 bases, and 20 bases lay between the germline ends. The CDR3 spells CASSLVNGAYMRSTDTQYF. CDR3 nucleotide sequence: TGTGCCAGCAGCTTAGTCAACGGGGCTTACATGAGGAGCACAGATACGCAGTATTTT.

The table lists this clonotype with a few counts. The CDR3 reads CASSVEDSGTYNEQFF. The CDR3 region has the DNA TGTGCCAGCAGCGTAGAGGATAGCGGGACGTACAATGAGCAGTTCTTC. The chain uses TRBV9 and TRBJ2-1, with 8 bases fitting TRBD2. This CDR3 contains 16 residues. Looked up from germline, CDR1 is SGDLS and CDR2 is YYNGEE. With 0 bases clipped from V and 4 bases from J, the junction kept 6 bases outside the gene matches.

This clonotype was counted many times. V usage is TRBV12-3 or TRBV12-4 and J usage is TRBJ2-3, with 12 bases fitting TRBD2. The ends lost 6 bases at V and 3 bases at J; junction bases unmatched: 4. CDR3 size: 15 residues. This CDR3 reads CASSASGRATDTQYF. The CDR3, as DNA: TGTGCCAGCAGCGCTAGCGGGAGGGCGACAGATACGCAGTATTTT.